The 8 T cell receptor beta chains listed next were all sequenced from one sample in a study of T cells after yellow fever vaccination. TCRdb called the 5' RACE reads again in MiXCR, with one record for every CDR3 protein. The profile shows about 140,000 distinct CDR3 sequences, 7.7% of them singletons. The sequenced sample was CD4+ T cells sorted from PBMCs, obtained 5 days after the yellow fever booster vaccination. Source of these receptors: a man aged 25 to 40 who received the YFV17D yellow fever vaccine.

This clonotype showed up many times. This chain links TRBV27 with TRBJ2-7; D may correspond to TRBD1 or TRBD2 (6 bases each). Trimming cost V 4 bases and J 7 bases, with 23 bases left between them. The CDR3 sequence is 16 residues long. The V gene's germline CDR1 is MNHEY and CDR2 SMNVEV (reference sequence). The CDR3 DNA follows: TGTGCCAGCAGTTCAAGCTCTCCCGGGGGCTTTGGAGAGCAGTACTTC. Its protein product is CASSSSSPGGFGEQYF.

This clonotype was counted at least ten times. The genes are TRBV10-3 and TRBJ2-7; TRBD2 aligns across 7 bases. This CDR3 region has 13 residues. V dropped 0 bases and J dropped 4; count of bases not matched to a gene: 0. Germline V gene lookup returns CDR1 ENHRY and CDR2 SYGVKD. CDR3 sequence (DNA): TGTGCCATCAGTGAGTCGGGGGGGTACGAGCAGTACTTC. This codes for CAISESGGYEQYF.

This clonotype showed up many times. The chain combines TRBV28 with TRBJ1-1; D not certain. CDR1 and CDR2 from the germline V gene are MDHEN and SYDVKM. The CDR3 runs to 11 residues. V was cut by 0 bases and J by 8 bases, with 4 bases left in between. CDR3 amino acids: CASSLWGEAFF. The CDR3 DNA sequence: TGTGCCAGCAGTTTATGGGGGGAAGCTTTCTTT.

The rearrangement uses TRBV19 and TRBJ1-2; D gene unclear. Germline V lookup: CDR1 LNHDA, CDR2 SQIVND (reference sequence). CDR3 length: 14 amino acids. V lost 5 bases and J lost 4, with 14 bases in between. This CDR3 reads CASSPPEGLYGYTF. The CDR3 DNA sequence: TGTGCCAGTAGTCCCCCAGAAGGGCTCTATGGCTACACCTTC. The variable domain in full, with the rest retrieved from reference TRBV19 and TRBJ1-2, is DGGITQSPKYLFRKEGQNVTLSCEQNLNHDAMYWYRQDPGQGLRLIYYSQIVNDFQKGDIAEGYSVSREKKESFPLTVTSAQKNPTAFYLCASSPPEGLYGYTFGSGTRLTVV.

At least ten counts were recorded for this clonotype. The chain carries TRBV3-1 and TRBJ2-7, with D unclear. Germline-derived CDR1 and CDR2 are LGHDT and YNNKEL (reference sequence). The CDR3 runs to 11 residues. Trimming shortened V by 1 base and J by 5 bases, and 3 bases separated the two germline ends. The CDR3 bases are TGTGCCAGCAGCCAAGTACACGAGCAGTACTTC. Its translation is CASSQVHEQYF.

In this sample, this clonotype turned up many times. The rearrangement joins TRBV6-5 to TRBJ1-2; a weak D match, TRBD1 (6 bases). V was pared by 6 bases and J by 8 bases, with 16 bases between. The CDR3 consists of 13 residues. Germline values: CDR1 MNHEY, CDR2 SVGAGI. The CDR3 DNA follows: TGTGCCAGCAGCGGACAGTCCTATGGAGGCTACACCTTC. Translating it yields CASSGQSYGGYTF.

This clonotype was recorded at least ten times. The CDR3 sequence is CASSLRWGGTEAFF. The CDR3 region has the DNA TGTGCCAGCAGCTTAAGGTGGGGGGGCACTGAAGCTTTCTTT. The chain combines TRBV7-8 with TRBJ1-1; possible D gene TRBD1, 5 bases. Germline V CDR1 and CDR2: SGHVS, FQNEAQ. V was cut by 2 bases and J by 4 bases, with 11 bases left in between. The CDR3 covers 14 residues. Full variable domain (outside the CDR3, taken from reference TRBV7-8 and TRBJ1-1): GAGVSQSPRYKVAKRGQDVALRCDPISGHVSLFWYQQALGQGPEFLTYFQNEAQLDKSGLPSDRFFAERPEGSVSTLKIQRTQQEDSAVYLCASSLRWGGTEAFFGQGTRLTVV.

This clonotype was recorded at least ten times. This chain connects TRBV3-1 to TRBJ1-5; 7 bases fit TRBD1. J gave up 9 bases and V 1 base, and 12 bases lay outside the gene matches. Germline loops: CDR1 LGHDT, CDR2 YNNKEL (reference sequence). This CDR3 contains 16 residues. The CDR3 DNA is TGTGCCAGCAGCCAAGGGGACAGTGTCTCCGTTGCGCCCCAGCATTTT. Translated: CASSQGDSVSVAPQHF.